These 4 T cell receptor beta chains were sequenced from one sample in a study of cytomegalovirus exposure and HLA in healthy donors. The PCR ran on 60 Vbeta and 13 Jbeta primers. Sequencing used immunoSEQ multiplex PCR; TCRdb keeps in-frame clones, though not all of them. Altogether 55,000 to 80,000 clones are present, roughly 80% being singletons, with the ten largest covering about 3.2%. Sequencing was carried out using PBMCs. These receptors were taken from a woman aged 25 to 39 in good health and CMV-seronegative.

The chain is built from TRBV29-1 and TRBJ2-1; 10 nucleotides line up with TRBD2. V shed 3 bases, J shed 15 bases, and the junction held 5 bases outside the gene matches. CDR1 and CDR2 (germline): SQVTM, ANQGSEA. The CDR3 has 11 residues. CDR3 sequence: CSVDGSGGWFF. The CDR3, as DNA: TGCAGCGTTGATGGTAGCGGGGGGTGGTTCTTC.

The CDR3 sequence is CASSSDARDMYGYTF. The DNA of the CDR3 is TGCGCCAGCAGCTCGGACGCACGGGACATGTATGGCTACACCTTC. This chain joins TRBV5-1 and TRBJ1-2; a weak D match, TRBD1 (6 bases). V shed 3 bases and J shed 5 bases, with 17 bases lying between them. CDR1 and CDR2 (germline): SGHRS, YFSETQ. This CDR3 has 15 residues.

The V and J genes are TRBV28 and TRBJ1-1, with D perhaps matching TRBD1 (5 bases). This CDR3 region has 13 residues. Germline V gene sequence: CDR1 MDHEN, CDR2 SYDVKM. Trimming removed 7 bases from V and 2 bases from J, with 11 bases in between. The CDR3 nucleotides read TGTGCCAGCACAGGGTCGGTCAACACTGAAGCTTTCTTT. It codes for CASTGSVNTEAFF.

This chain connects TRBV29-1 to TRBJ1-1, with a tentative D call TRBD1 (5 bases). The CDR3 runs to 12 residues. CDR1 is SQVTM and CDR2 is ANQGSEA in the germline V gene. V lost 3 bases to trimming and J lost 2 bases, with 7 bases between them. DNA of the CDR3: TGCAGCGTTGAGCGGGGCAACACTGAAGCTTTCTTT. Translation gives CSVERGNTEAFF.